This T cell receptor beta chain was sequenced for a study of T cell changes during pregnancy in multiple sclerosis. Germline V gene lookup returns CDR1 SQVTM and CDR2 ANQGSEA. The trim removed 0 bases at V and 1 base at J, leaving 1 base unmatched. CDR3 length: 14 residues. Here immunoSEQ multiplex PCR was the method, and the copy in TCRdb shows in-frame clones only, minus some. The sample holds 40,000 or so clones, about 90% seen once. The chain carries TRBV29-1 and TRBJ1-1; 8 bases are shared with TRBD1. The sequencing used CD4+ T cells from peripheral blood mononuclear cells, collected in the third trimester of pregnancy. The sequence was collected from a female donor in good health, enrolled as a control in a pregnancy study. The DNA for the CDR3 is TGCAGCGTTGAAGATCAGGGGGCGAACACTGAAGCTTTCTTT. Its translation is CSVEDQGANTEAFF.